These 21 T cell receptor beta chains originate from one sample sequenced in a study of OX40 agonist ivuxolimab in advanced cancers. Clones were read by immunoSEQ multiplex PCR, and TCRdb kept only the in-frame ones, dropping some. The table has roughly 84,000 clones, 81% seen once. Sequenced material: CD4+ or CD8+ T cells sorted from blood, taken in a trial of the OX40 agonist ivuxolimab. The source of these receptors is an adult with an advanced solid tumor such as melanoma, head and neck, liver or kidney cancer.

This sequence joins TRBV12-5 and TRBJ2-3; TRBD2 agrees at 10 bases. The germline CDR1 and CDR2 sequences are LGHNT and FRNRAP. The CDR3 has 11 residues. V dropped 7 bases and J dropped 10; count of bases not matched to a gene: 2. Here the CDR3 reads CASASGGAQYF. CDR3 DNA sequence: TGTGCTAGTGCTAGCGGGGGTGCGCAGTATTTT.

V gene TRBV7-3 combines with J gene TRBJ2-2; maybe TRBD1 (6 bases). Germline CDR1 and CDR2: SGHTA and FQGTGA. CDR3 length: 14 amino acids. Between the trimmed V and J ends, which lost 4 bases and 2 bases, there was a span of 8 bases. The CDR3 nucleotides read TGTGCCAGCAGCTCGGGACAAAACACCGGGGAGCTGTTTTTT. It codes for CASSSGQNTGELFF.

V usage is TRBV5-6 and J usage is TRBJ1-2; D ambiguous. The V end lost 0 bases, the J end lost 0 bases, and 6 bases lay between the germline ends. The CDR3 extends over 14 amino acids. In germline, CDR1 is SGHDT, CDR2 YYEEEE. The chain's CDR3 is CASSLGVPNYGYTF. The DNA for the CDR3 is TGTGCCAGCAGCTTGGGGGTTCCTAACTATGGCTACACCTTC.

The rearrangement uses TRBV2 and TRBJ2-7; 8 bases are a match to TRBD2. The CDR3 loop spans 14 amino acids. J gave up 4 bases and V 6 bases, and 8 bases lay outside the gene matches. Germline V lookup: CDR1 SNHLY, CDR2 FYNNEI. The CDR3 DNA reads TGTGCCAGCAGGCGTCCGGGACTAGGGTACGAGCAGTACTTC. This encodes CASRRPGLGYEQYF.

This clone was seen at least ten times. The rearrangement joins TRBV19 to TRBJ2-2; D possibly corresponds to TRBD1 (5 bases). The V gene lost 8 bases and the J gene lost 0 bases, with 7 bases spanning the gap. The germline V gene has CDR1 LNHDA and CDR2 SQIVND (reference sequence). This CDR3 has 13 residues. As DNA, the CDR3 is TGTGCCAGTGCGACAGCGAACACCGGGGAGCTGTTTTTT. Amino acids: CASATANTGELFF.

The chain carries TRBV2 and TRBJ1-4, with a weak D call TRBD1 (5 bases). CDR1 and CDR2 (germline): SNHLY, FYNNEI. V gave up 6 bases and J gave up 4 bases, with 18 bases separating them. The CDR3 is made up of 16 amino acids. Here the CDR3 reads CASSGGQSGGNEKLFF. The CDR3 DNA reads TGTGCCAGCAGCGGAGGACAATCCGGGGGTAATGAAAAACTGTTTTTT.

CDR3 DNA: TGTGCCAGCAGTTACTCGAGTTCGGGAGGGAACACTGAAGCTTTCTTT. Translated, it gives CASSYSSSGGNTEAFF. The chain couples TRBV6-5 to TRBJ1-1, with D unresolved. The germline gives CDR1 MNHEY, CDR2 SVGAGI. V was cut by 0 bases and J by 1 base, with 12 bases left in between. This CDR3 has 16 residues.

This chain uses TRBV7-8 with TRBJ1-5; D call uncertain. Germline CDR1 SGHVS, CDR2 FQNEAQ. The CDR3 is 16 amino acids. The V and J ends lost 5 bases and 0 bases respectively, with 14 bases between them. The CDR3 DNA is TGTGCCAGCAGCCTCCGCTGGCAGAATAGCAATCAGCCCCAGCATTTT. Its protein product is CASSLRWQNSNQPQHF.

The chain recombines TRBV6-1 with TRBJ2-1, with 11 bases aligning to TRBD2. Germline CDR1 and CDR2: MNHNS and SASEGT. Trimming cost V 4 bases and J 8 bases; bases outside gene matches: 19. This CDR3 comprises 19 residues. The CDR3 loop is CASSARQADLAGGRDEQFF. CDR3 DNA: TGTGCCAGCAGTGCCCGACAGGCAGACTTAGCGGGGGGGCGTGATGAGCAGTTCTTC.

V is TRBV28 and J is TRBJ1-2, with no clear D. V lost 9 bases and J 1 base, leaving 12 bases between the germline ends. This CDR3 region has 13 residues. CDR1 and CDR2 from the germline V gene are MDHEN and SYDVKM. In DNA, the CDR3 is TGTGCCAGTCTCCAGAACCGTAACTATGGCTACACCTTC. It translates to CASLQNRNYGYTF.

The rearrangement joins TRBV29-1 to TRBJ1-3; no clear D gene. The CDR3 is made up of 14 amino acids. V was shortened by 4 bases and J by 0 bases, with 10 bases between the two germline ends. Germline V gene data show CDR1 as SQVTM and CDR2 as ANQGSEA. CDR3 DNA sequence: TGCAGCGTTGGAAGACTCCACTCTGGAAACACCATATATTTT. It yields the protein CSVGRLHSGNTIYF.

The V gene is TRBV5-1, the J gene TRBJ1-2; D gene unclear. V lost 2 bases, J lost 0 bases, and 11 bases lay in between. Germline CDR1 is SGHRS and CDR2 is YFSETQ. The CDR3 runs 15 residues. The CDR3 coding sequence is TGCGCCAGCAGCTTTTCGGGGAAAGCTAACTATGGCTACACCTTC. It encodes CASSFSGKANYGYTF.

The chain has TRBV5-1 and TRBJ2-3, with 8 nucleotides matching TRBD2. The CDR3 loop spans 15 amino acids. Trimming removed 1 base from V and 2 bases from J; junction bases left unmatched: 3. Germline V gives CDR1 SGHRS, CDR2 YFSETQ. This chain's CDR3 is CASSLPAGATDTQYF. The CDR3 coding sequence is TGCGCCAGCAGCTTGCCAGCGGGGGCCACAGATACGCAGTATTTT.

This chain joins TRBV11-1 and TRBJ2-7; TRBD1 aligns across 8 bases. The V gene end was trimmed by 3 bases and the J gene end by 3 bases; junction bases not matched to a gene: 7. CDR3 size: 15 residues. Germline-derived CDR1 and CDR2 are SGHAT and FQDESV (reference sequence). Here the CDR3 DNA reads TGTGCCAGCAGCTTGGGGACAGGTGTAAACTACGAGCAGTACTTC. It encodes CASSLGTGVNYEQYF.

V usage is TRBV7-2 and J usage is TRBJ1-1; no reliable D call. The V end lost 2 bases, the J end lost 3 bases, and 7 bases lay between the germline ends. Germline values: CDR1 SGHTA, CDR2 FQGNSA. The CDR3 runs to 13 residues. This CDR3 is CASSLNSHTEAFF. Here the CDR3 DNA reads TGTGCCAGCAGCTTAAACAGCCACACTGAAGCTTTCTTT. Drawing the rest from reference TRBV7-2 and TRBJ1-1, the complete variable domain is GAGVSQSPSNKVTEKGKDVELRCDPISGHTALYWYRQSLGQGLEFLIYFQGNSAPDKSGLPSDRFSAERTGGSVSTLTIQRTQQEDSAVYLCASSLNSHTEAFFGQGTRLTVV.

In this sample, this clone turned up a few times. The chain has TRBV15 and TRBJ2-7; D might be TRBD2 (7 bases). CDR1 is LNHNV, CDR2 YYDKDF, per germline (reference sequence). CDR3 size: 14 residues. With 0 bases removed from V and 9 bases from J, the gap between germline ends came to 15 bases. CDR3 protein: CATSRDMAGEGQYF. In DNA, the CDR3 is TGTGCCACCAGCAGAGATATGGCAGGGGAGGGGCAGTACTTC.

This sequence joins TRBV27 and TRBJ1-2; 7 positions match TRBD1. Germline CDR1 is MNHEY and CDR2 is SMNVEV (reference sequence). V gave up 5 bases and J gave up 0 bases; unmatched junction bases: 3. The CDR3 is 14 residues long. The CDR3 DNA reads TGTGCCAGCAGTCTACAGGGGACTAACTATGGCTACACCTTC. Translation gives CASSLQGTNYGYTF.

This clone has just one count. CDR3 region: CASSHGLAGGYGRRTGELFF. The CDR3 bases are TGTGCCAGCAGCCACGGATTAGCGGGGGGCTACGGTCGAAGGACCGGGGAGCTGTTTTTT. The V and J genes are TRBV7-6 and TRBJ2-2; TRBD2 matches 10 bases. The ends lost 5 bases at V and 5 bases at J; junction bases unmatched: 20. This CDR3 spans 20 amino acids. Germline V lookup: CDR1 SGHVS, CDR2 FNYEAQ.

The V gene is TRBV29-1, the J gene TRBJ2-1; 13 bases agree with TRBD2. The CDR3 is made up of 18 amino acids. After removal of 7 bases from V and 4 bases from J, the junction contained 16 bases not matched to a gene. CDR1 and CDR2 from the germline V gene are SQVTM and ANQGSEA. Here the CDR3 DNA reads TGCAGCGCCCGAAGGACTAGCGGGAGAAATGCGGGGTACAATGAGCAGTTCTTC. Protein sequence: CSARRTSGRNAGYNEQFF.

The chain employs TRBV19 and TRBJ1-6; 10 nucleotides align to TRBD1. The CDR3 loop spans 18 amino acids. The germline V gene has CDR1 LNHDA and CDR2 SQIVND (reference sequence). V lost 6 bases and J lost 9; bases outside the gene matches: 17. This CDR3 is CASSPFLPGQGWSSPLHF. The CDR3 DNA reads as TGTGCCAGTAGCCCTTTTCTCCCGGGACAGGGGTGGAGTTCACCCCTCCACTTT.

This clone was counted only a few times. The gene calls are TRBV5-1 and TRBJ1-1, with 7 positions matching TRBD1. This CDR3 is built from 14 residues. V lost 5 bases and J lost 2; bases outside the gene matches: 6. From germline, CDR1 is SGHRS and CDR2 YFSETQ. The CDR3 region has the DNA TGCGCCAGCAGACGGGGACAGTTAAACACTGAAGCTTTCTTT. Its protein is CASRRGQLNTEAFF.